The clone carrying this TCR beta chain was seen a handful of times. As yet, its antigen is unknown. This sample is part of a study of CD8 T cells in ankylosing spondylitis. This CDR3 is built from 13 residues. Germline loops: CDR1 MNHNS, CDR2 SASEGT. Trimming took 11 bases from V and 1 from J, leaving 14 bases between them. 5'-RACE, quantitative and with molecular barcodes, yielded the TCR beta libraries. TCRdb analysed the 5' RACE reads with MiXCR anew, one entry per CDR3 protein. Of tens of thousands of distinct CDR3 sequences listed, roughly 9% were seen once; the top ten hold approximately 29%. Study-level findings and limits: Past studies reported some motif variants in reactive arthritis synovial fluid and blood. It appeared that ankylosing spondylitis blood was characterized by a TCR beta motif of several highly homologous variants. Significant enrichment of disease-linked clones was reportedly seen in matched ankylosing spondylitis synovial fluid. Peripheral blood samples showed relatively rare disease-linked clones, and these clones were CD8+.

The sample consisted of blood, either unsorted or a sorted T cell fraction (not recorded which). This chain connects TRBV6-1 to TRBJ1-1; possible D gene TRBD1, 5 bases. The TCR originated in a male donor with ankylosing spondylitis. CDR3 DNA sequence: TGTGCCGCGCAATCTACAGGGAACACTGAAGCTTTCTTT. As protein: CAAQSTGNTEAFF.